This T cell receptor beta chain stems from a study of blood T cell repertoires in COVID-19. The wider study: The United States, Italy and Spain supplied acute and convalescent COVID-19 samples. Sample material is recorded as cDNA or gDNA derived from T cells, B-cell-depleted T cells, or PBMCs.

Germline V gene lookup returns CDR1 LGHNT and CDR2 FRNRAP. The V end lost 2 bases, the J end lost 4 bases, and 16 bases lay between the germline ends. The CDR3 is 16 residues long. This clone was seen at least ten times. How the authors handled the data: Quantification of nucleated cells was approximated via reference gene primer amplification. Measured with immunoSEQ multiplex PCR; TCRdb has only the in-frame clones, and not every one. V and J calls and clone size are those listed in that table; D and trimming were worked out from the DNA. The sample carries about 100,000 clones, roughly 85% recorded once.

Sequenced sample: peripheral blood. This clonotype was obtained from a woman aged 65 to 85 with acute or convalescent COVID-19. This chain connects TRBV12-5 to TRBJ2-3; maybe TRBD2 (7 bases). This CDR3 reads CASGLLGRGPPDTQYF. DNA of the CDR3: TGTGCTAGTGGTTTGTTAGGGCGGGGGCCACCAGATACGCAGTATTTT.